This T cell receptor beta chain was sequenced for a study of beta chain features in type 1 diabetes. Across the study: Healthy donors and patients showed comparable age, gender and cell yields. Regarding the study as a whole: Shorter templates might be favored by PCR, and equally so in patients and in controls. In every one of the four CD4+ subsets, TCRB CDR3s were moderately but significantly shorter in Type 1 diabetes patients.

The germline V gene has CDR1 MDHEN and CDR2 SYDVKM. The J segment lost 6 bases and the V segment lost 6 bases, leaving 5 bases of the junction unmatched. The CDR3 totals 14 residues. A few counts support this clone. Its antigen is not identified. The authors reverse transcribed all of the isolated RNA, so sequencing captured expressed TCRB transcripts. The table came from immunoSEQ multiplex PCR; TCRdb's copy has only in-frame clones and leaves some out. This repertoire shows about 900,000 clones, roughly a sixth found once; its top ten account for 0.02% to 0.025%. The gene calls are TRBV28 and TRBJ2-1, with 10 bases aligning to TRBD2. The clonotype comes from a woman aged 18-29 years in good health. Input material: naive CD4+ T cells from blood. This CDR3 reads CASRVSGRSNEQFF. In DNA, the CDR3 is TGTGCCAGCAGAGTTAGCGGGAGGAGCAATGAGCAGTTCTTC.